This passage covers 20 T cell receptor beta chains from one sample sequenced in a study of metastatic and nonmetastatic thyroid tumors. Nobody among the patients had been given any treatment before thyroid surgery. TCRdb re-analyzed the PCR reads through MiXCR. In the table there are approximately 28,000 clones, approximately 19% of which are singletons. The sequenced sample was blood. These receptors all come from a female donor with papillary thyroid cancer or a benign thyroid nodule (not recorded which). Some clones in this sample may be carry-over from other donors' samples.

This clone was recorded at least ten times. J is TRBJ1-4 and V is TRBV11-2; tentative D call: TRBD1 (5 bases). V was cut by 1 base and J by 4 bases, with 7 bases left in between. The CDR3 is 14 residues long. Germline V lookup: CDR1 SGHAT, CDR2 FQNNGV. CDR3 nucleotide sequence: TGTGCCAGCAGCTTAGGCGGGGGTAATGAAAAACTGTTTTTT. This gives the protein CASSLGGGNEKLFF.

Ten or more counts support this clone. The chain uses TRBV19 and TRBJ1-4; D perhaps matches TRBD1 (5 bases). The V gene lost 3 bases and the J gene lost 8 bases, with 13 bases spanning the gap. The CDR3 contains 14 residues. Germline assignment: CDR1 LNHDA and CDR2 SQIVND (reference sequence). This CDR3 reads CASSIQSGPEKLFF. In DNA, the CDR3 is TGTGCCAGTAGTATTCAATCAGGGCCCGAAAAACTGTTTTTT.

The chain joins TRBV4-1 to TRBJ2-3, with 11 bases that match TRBD2. The CDR3 has 16 residues. Germline trimming cut 7 bases from V and 0 bases from J; bases unmatched to any gene: 6. Looked up from germline, CDR1 is MGHRA and CDR2 is YSYEKL. The DNA of the CDR3 is TGCGCCAGCACTAGCGGGAGGCCCCTGAGCACAGATACGCAGTATTTT. Its protein product is CASTSGRPLSTDTQYF.

V usage is TRBV6-1 and J usage is TRBJ1-5; a possible D gene is TRBD1 (6 bases). Germline V lookup: CDR1 MNHNS, CDR2 SASEGT. The CDR3 extends over 14 amino acids. V lost 7 bases to trimming and J lost 5 bases, with 15 bases between them. The CDR3 DNA follows: TGTGCCAGCAATCCGGGACACTCCCATCAGCCCCAGCATTTT. It encodes CASNPGHSHQPQHF.

By share of the sample, this clone is medium-sized. This chain uses TRBV6-1 with TRBJ2-2; TRBD2 agrees at 13 bases. Germline V CDR1 and CDR2: MNHNS, SASEGT. Trimming removed 6 bases from V and 2 bases from J; junction bases left unmatched: 3. The CDR3 runs 16 residues. Here the CDR3 reads CASRRTSGSNTGELFF. The CDR3, as DNA: TGTGCCAGCAGACGGACTAGCGGGAGTAACACCGGGGAGCTGTTTTTT.

This clone was detected ten times or more. The genes are TRBV5-4 and TRBJ2-1, with 9 nucleotides matching TRBD2. Germline V gene sequence: CDR1 SGHNT, CDR2 YYREEE (reference sequence). The CDR3 has 15 residues. The ends lost 2 bases at V and 8 bases at J; junction bases unmatched: 8. The CDR3 sequence is CASSLGGGAGDEQFF. CDR3 DNA: TGTGCCAGCAGCTTAGGCGGGGGGGCGGGAGATGAGCAGTTCTTC. Full variable domain (remainder filled in from reference TRBV5-4 and TRBJ2-1): ETGVTQSPTHLIKTRGQQVTLRCSSQSGHNTVSWYQQALGQGPQFIFQYYREEENGRGNFPPRFSGLQFPNYSSELNVNALELDDSALYLCASSLGGGAGDEQFFGPGTRLTVL.

This chain joins TRBV20-1 and TRBJ2-3; 9 bases are shared with TRBD1. Trimming removed 6 bases from V and 7 bases from J; junction bases left unmatched: 17. This CDR3 contains 16 residues. Germline V gene sequence: CDR1 DFQATT, CDR2 SNEGSKA (reference sequence). As DNA, the CDR3 is TGCAGTGCGAACGACGGGGGACAGGGCCCCTCATATACGCAGTATTTT. This translates into CSANDGGQGPSYTQYF.

V usage is TRBV12-3 or TRBV12-4 and J usage is TRBJ1-2; TRBD1 matches at 11 bases. Losses at the gene ends were 7 bases for V and 8 bases for J; bases not matched to a gene: 9. The CDR3 consists of 14 residues. The CDR3 reads CASIPGTGGGGYTF. The CDR3 coding sequence is TGTGCCAGCATTCCCGGGACAGGGGGGGGAGGCTACACCTTC.

This clone occurred many times. The V and J genes are TRBV9 and TRBJ2-3, with 10 bases matching TRBD2. Trimming took 2 bases from V and 4 from J; bases not matched to a gene: 4. Germline assignment: CDR1 SGDLS and CDR2 YYNGEE. The CDR3 covers 15 residues. The chain's CDR3 is CASSVSGGAADTQYF. Written as DNA, the CDR3 is TGTGCCAGCAGCGTCAGCGGGGGGGCCGCAGATACGCAGTATTTT.

This clone was detected ten times or more. Here the CDR3 DNA reads TGTGCCAGCAGTTTGTCGCCCTACAATGAGCAGTTCTTC. As protein: CASSLSPYNEQFF. The rearrangement joins TRBV6-1 to TRBJ2-1; D is unresolved. Trimming removed 5 bases at V and 2 bases at J, with 7 bases between. This CDR3 has 13 residues. Per the germline V gene, CDR1 is MNHNS and CDR2 is SASEGT.

This clone was seen a handful of times. The chain is built from TRBV12-3 or TRBV12-4 and TRBJ2-2; D not resolved. Trimming removed 3 bases at V and 0 bases at J, with 2 bases between. This CDR3 is 13 amino acids long. CDR3 in amino acids: CASSLANTGELFF. The CDR3 DNA is TGTGCCAGCAGTTTGGCGAACACCGGGGAGCTGTTTTTT.

This sequence joins TRBV6-1 and TRBJ1-3, with D possibly being TRBD1 (6 bases). Trimming cost V 7 bases and J 7 bases, with 11 bases left between them. Germline values: CDR1 MNHNS, CDR2 SASEGT. This CDR3 contains 12 residues. CDR3 sequence reads: CASTDRSNTIYF. Here the CDR3 DNA reads TGTGCCAGCACCGACAGGTCGAACACCATATATTTT.

This clone was seen ten or more times. The rearrangement joins TRBV6-1 to TRBJ1-3; unclear D gene. The CDR3 has 15 amino acids. Germline V lookup: CDR1 MNHNS, CDR2 SASEGT. The germline V and J ends were trimmed by 10 bases and 0 bases, with 16 bases remaining between them. The CDR3 nucleotides are TGTGCCACCCTACCGGATCTCAGCTCTGGAAACACCATATATTTT. It codes for CATLPDLSSGNTIYF.

There are many counts of this clone. This chain connects TRBV15 to TRBJ1-4; D unresolved. The CDR3 consists of 15 residues. Germline V gene sequence: CDR1 LNHNV, CDR2 YYDKDF (reference sequence). Deletions cut 5 bases from V and 3 bases from J, with 13 bases between. CDR3 in amino acids: CATSDGYGANEKLFF. CDR3 DNA sequence: TGTGCCACCAGCGACGGCTATGGAGCTAATGAAAAACTGTTTTTT.

This clone was seen ten or more times. The chain uses TRBV7-9 and TRBJ2-7; 7 bases are shared with TRBD1. The V and J ends lost 2 bases and 0 bases, in that order; junction bases with no gene match: 4. This CDR3 spans 15 amino acids. Germline CDR1 is SEHNR and CDR2 is FQNEAQ (reference sequence). CDR3 residues: CASSLPGQNSYEQYF. CDR3 DNA sequence: TGTGCCAGCAGCTTACCGGGACAGAACTCCTACGAGCAGTACTTC.

As to this clone: Mismatch with germline at one junction end may stem from a read error. The chain combines TRBV9 with TRBJ1-5, with 8 bases lining up with TRBD1. The CDR3 consists of 15 residues. Germline CDR1 reads SGDLS; CDR2 reads YYNGEE. The CDR3 sequence is CASNVYQGAGQPQHF. The CDR3 nucleotides read TGTGCCAGCAACGTATATCAGGGGGCGGGTCAGCCCCAGCATTTT.

The V gene is TRBV10-2, the J gene TRBJ1-1, with D uncertain. Germline CDR1 WSHSY, CDR2 SAAADI. The CDR3 consists of 13 residues. The V gene lost 8 bases and the J gene lost 1 base, with 11 bases spanning the gap. Written as DNA, the CDR3 is TGCGCCAGCGGTATCGAGAAGAACACTGAAGCTTTCTTT. Translated, it gives CASGIEKNTEAFF.

The gene calls are TRBV5-4 and TRBJ1-2; no clear D. CDR3 length: 12 amino acids. The germline V gene has CDR1 SGHNT and CDR2 YYREEE (reference sequence). V was cut by 2 bases and J by 6 bases, with 8 bases left in between. In DNA form, the CDR3 reads TGTGCCAGCAGCTTAAGCTACGATGGCTACACCTTC. Translation gives CASSLSYDGYTF.

In its sample, this clone was seen many times. The chain recombines TRBV5-1 with TRBJ1-6; 9 nucleotides agree with TRBD1. J lost 12 bases, V lost 3 bases, and 10 bases had no gene match. There are 15 residues in the CDR3. Germline lookup yields CDR1 SGHRS and CDR2 YFSETQ. CDR3 nucleotide sequence: TGCGCCAGCAGCTCTGGCACAGGGGGCGTAGGACCCCTCCACTTT. Translated: CASSSGTGGVGPLHF.

In its sample, this clone was seen once. The chain uses TRBV11-2 and TRBJ1-6; D is uncertain. The CDR3 extends over 16 amino acids. Germline V gene data show CDR1 as SGHAT and CDR2 as FQNNGV. The germline V and J ends were trimmed by 8 bases and 0 bases, with 14 bases remaining between them. The CDR3 nucleotides are TGTGCCAGCCGATTGAGGGCGAGCTCCTATAATTCACCCCTCCACTTT. This encodes CASRLRASSYNSPLHF.